One and the same sample provided the 5 T cell receptor beta chains below, sequenced in a study of blood T cell repertoires in COVID-19. This table comes from immunoSEQ multiplex PCR, and its TCRdb copy is limited to in-frame clones, with some not included. The sample lists 150,000 or so clones, around 84% occurring once. What was sequenced was peripheral blood. The receptors originated from an elderly woman with acute or convalescent COVID-19.

V and J are TRBV29-1 and TRBJ1-4; tentatively, D is TRBD1 (5 bases). The germline CDR1 and CDR2 sequences are SQVTM and ANQGSEA. The CDR3 runs 15 residues. V dropped 0 bases and J dropped 7 bases, with 15 bases sitting between them. CDR3: CSVEDSGGVREKLFF. In nucleotides, the CDR3 is TGCAGCGTTGAAGATTCGGGGGGGGTTCGTGAAAAACTGTTTTTT.

The chain carries TRBV28 and TRBJ1-5, with TRBD1 matching 7 bases. The V gene's germline CDR1 is MDHEN and CDR2 SYDVKM. V was pared by 10 bases and J by 10 bases, with 10 bases of the junction left unmatched. The CDR3 runs 12 residues. This chain's CDR3 is CATQVGTVPQHF. CDR3 DNA sequence: TGTGCCACGCAAGTTGGGACAGTTCCCCAGCATTTT. Together with reference TRBV28 and TRBJ1-5, the CDR3 gives the full variable domain: DVKVTQSSRYLVKRTGEKVFLECVQDMDHENMFWYRQDPGLGLRLIYFSYDVKMKEKGDIPEGYSVSREKKERFSLILESASTNQTSMYLCATQVGTVPQHFGDGTRLSIL.

The V call is TRBV11-1, the J call TRBJ1-1; 8 nucleotides match TRBD1. CDR1 and CDR2 (germline): SGHAT, FQDESV (reference sequence). Trimming cost V 2 bases and J 5 bases; bases outside gene matches: 4. The CDR3 sequence is 14 residues long. CDR3 sequence reads: CASSLPRGRTEAFF. The CDR3 DNA sequence: TGTGCCAGCAGCTTACCCAGGGGGCGGACTGAAGCTTTCTTT.

Note on this clone: The junction departs from germline at one end; a sequencing error may be responsible. V is TRBV18 and J is TRBJ2-5; 7 nucleotides line up with TRBD1. CDR3 length equals 13 residues. In germline, CDR1 is KGHSH, CDR2 LQKENI. The CDR3 nucleotides are TGTGCCAGCTCTGAGCAAACTACAGGGGAAGTGCACTTC. Translating gives CASSEQTTGEVHF.

V usage is TRBV28 and J usage is TRBJ2-7, with D possibly being TRBD2 (5 bases). The germline V gene has CDR1 MDHEN and CDR2 SYDVKM. Deletions cut 3 bases from V and 0 bases from J, with 12 bases between. The CDR3 is made up of 15 amino acids. Written as DNA, the CDR3 is TGTGCCAGCAGTTTCACGGGGTCCTACTCCTACGAGCAGTACTTC. Its protein is CASSFTGSYSYEQYF.